These 11 T cell receptor beta chains were all obtained from the same sample, sequenced in a study of long-term antiretroviral therapy in people with HIV. Sequencing relied on immunoSEQ assay v3.0, run at survey level. Repertoires were generated with immunoSEQ multiplex PCR, while TCRdb's copy carries only in-frame clones and drops some. The table includes about 38,000 clones, roughly 76% detected once. This specimen was unsorted PBMCs, taken 1.5 years after starting antiretroviral therapy. These receptors all come from a man between 18 and 35 years old with HIV.

The chain links TRBV5-5 to TRBJ1-2; D uncertain. The V gene lost 1 base and the J gene lost 0 bases, with 7 bases spanning the gap. CDR3 length: 14 amino acids. Germline lookup yields CDR1 SGHKS and CDR2 YYEKEE (reference sequence). The CDR3 spells CASSLRRSNYGYTF. The CDR3 DNA follows: TGTGCCAGCAGCTTGAGAAGATCTAACTATGGCTACACCTTC.

This clone was seen a handful of times. The genes are TRBV6-6 and TRBJ1-5; D remains ambiguous. Germline lookup yields CDR1 MNHNY and CDR2 SVGAGI (reference sequence). The CDR3 length is 10 residues. Trimming removed 4 bases at V and 11 bases at J, with 6 bases between. The CDR3 nucleotides read TGTGCCAGCAGTTCCGGGACCCAGCATTTT. It codes for CASSSGTQHF.

The chain is built from TRBV5-1 and TRBJ1-5; TRBD1 matches at 8 bases. The CDR3 runs to 15 residues. Germline CDR1 SGHRS, CDR2 YFSETQ. With V trimmed by 2 bases and J by 4 bases, 5 bases remained unmatched. DNA of the CDR3: TGCGCCAGCAGCTTTACAGGGGGAGAAAATCAGCCCCAGCATTTT. As protein: CASSFTGGENQPQHF.

The V gene is TRBV6-5, the J gene TRBJ1-3; the D gene is possibly TRBD1 (6 bases). Deletions cut 6 bases from V and 0 bases from J, with 12 bases between. Germline V gene data show CDR1 as MNHEY and CDR2 as SVGAGI. There are 15 residues in the CDR3. The CDR3 DNA reads as TGTGCCAGCAGAATTGGACAGCACTCTGGAAACACCATATATTTT. Translating it yields CASRIGQHSGNTIYF.

The V call is TRBV29-1, the J call TRBJ2-1; 7 positions match TRBD2. V lost 5 bases, J lost 1 base, and 8 bases stayed unmatched. From germline, CDR1 is SQVTM and CDR2 ANQGSEA. This CDR3 has 15 residues. CDR3 DNA sequence: TGCAGCGTTTATGGAGGGCGGGAGTCCTACAATGAGCAGTTCTTC. It translates to CSVYGGRESYNEQFF.

The rearrangement joins TRBV6-1 to TRBJ2-3; weak D call: TRBD1 (5 bases). CDR3 length: 14 residues. V lost 7 bases, J lost 3 bases, and 14 bases lay in between. The germline V gene has CDR1 MNHNS and CDR2 SASEGT. The chain's CDR3 is CASKTGLATDTQYF. CDR3 sequence (DNA): TGTGCCAGCAAAACAGGTCTCGCAACAGATACGCAGTATTTT.

The CDR3 DNA reads as TGTGCCAGCAGCACCAGAGGACCTACAGATACGCAGTATTTT. Amino acid sequence: CASSTRGPTDTQYF. V and J are TRBV7-9 and TRBJ2-3; D unclear. V was shortened by 5 bases and J by 3 bases, with 12 bases between the two germline ends. Germline CDR1 reads SEHNR; CDR2 reads FQNEAQ (reference sequence). The CDR3 sequence is 14 residues long.

This clone was counted between two and nine times. The chain uses TRBV12-5 and TRBJ1-1; 7 bases line up with TRBD1. With 6 bases clipped from V and 12 bases from J, the junction kept 10 bases outside the gene matches. This CDR3 has 12 amino acids. The germline CDR1 and CDR2 sequences are LGHNT and FRNRAP. The chain's CDR3 is CASGDNDRAPFF. The CDR3 nucleotides are TGTGCTAGTGGGGACAACGACAGGGCACCTTTCTTT.

The chain is built from TRBV7-9 and TRBJ2-7; D is unresolved. The CDR3 spans 15 residues. CDR1 and CDR2 from the germline V gene are SEHNR and FQNEAQ (reference sequence). Between the trimmed V and J ends, which lost 4 bases and 1 base, there was a span of 14 bases. CDR3 sequence reads: CASSSIGLYSYEQYF. The CDR3 bases are TGTGCCAGCAGCTCGATTGGTTTGTATTCCTACGAGCAGTACTTC.

The chain is built from TRBV5-6 and TRBJ2-5; possible D gene TRBD2, 5 bases. The CDR3 runs 16 residues. The germline gives CDR1 SGHDT, CDR2 YYEEEE. The V end lost 6 bases, the J end lost 0 bases, and 18 bases lay between the germline ends. CDR3 sequence: CASILLLGSHQETQYF. Here the CDR3 DNA reads TGTGCCAGCATCCTTCTGTTGGGGAGCCACCAAGAGACCCAGTACTTC.

The genes are TRBV29-1 and TRBJ2-7; 10 bases are shared with TRBD1. The germline CDR1 and CDR2 sequences are SQVTM and ANQGSEA. The CDR3 has 12 amino acids. The trim removed 8 bases at V and 4 bases at J, leaving 5 bases unmatched. CDR3 residues: CSTSGQGYEQYF. The CDR3 nucleotides read TGCAGCACCTCGGGACAGGGGTACGAGCAGTACTTC.